What follows describes a single TCR beta chain. This sample was taken from a study of blood T cell repertoires in COVID-19. About the study: Sources were T cells, B-cell-depleted T cells, or PBMCs; the material itself was cDNA or gDNA.

Individuals aged about 18 to 100 years were recruited from about two dozen US areas. Self-reported history from a screening survey and questionnaire set each donor's cohort. The trim removed 5 bases at V and 5 bases at J, leaving 8 bases unmatched. CDR1 is SEHNR, CDR2 FQNEAQ, per germline (reference sequence). The CDR3 is 15 residues long. Original methodology: By means of reference gene primer amplification, nucleated cell counts were estimated. Some clones are missing from TCRdb's copy, which holds only in-frame ones; the method was immunoSEQ multiplex PCR. The V and J calls and clone size are taken from that table; D and trimming were inferred from the DNA. The sample includes a few hundred thousand clones, about 80% of them seen just once.

The sequencing sample was made of PBMCs or T cells enriched from blood (not recorded which). The chain combines TRBV7-9 with TRBJ1-1; 10 bases map to TRBD1. The receptor was derived from a woman aged 40 to 55 with acute COVID-19. In DNA form, the CDR3 reads TGTGCCAGCAGCCTGAAGGGACAGGGGCGGACTGAAGCTTTCTTT. Translation gives CASSLKGQGRTEAFF.